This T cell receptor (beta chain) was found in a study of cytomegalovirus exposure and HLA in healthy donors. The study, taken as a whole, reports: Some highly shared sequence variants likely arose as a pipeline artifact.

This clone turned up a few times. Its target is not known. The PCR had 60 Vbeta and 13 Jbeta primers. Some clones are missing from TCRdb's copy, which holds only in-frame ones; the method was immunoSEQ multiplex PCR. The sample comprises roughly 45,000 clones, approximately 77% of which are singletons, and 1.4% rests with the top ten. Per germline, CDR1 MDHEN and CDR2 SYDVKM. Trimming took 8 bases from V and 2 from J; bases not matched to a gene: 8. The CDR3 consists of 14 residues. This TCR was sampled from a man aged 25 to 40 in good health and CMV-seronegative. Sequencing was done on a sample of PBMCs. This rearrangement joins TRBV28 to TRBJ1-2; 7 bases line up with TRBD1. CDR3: CASFPTGANYGYTF. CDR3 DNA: TGTGCCAGCTTTCCCACAGGGGCGAACTATGGCTACACCTTC.